Below, 26 T cell receptor beta chains from the same sample are listed, as sequenced in a study of CD8+CD57+ T cells in acquired aplastic anemia (dated by TCRdb to the late 2010s). Sequencing was carried out with an Illumina HiSeq 2000. Genomic DNA was used as template for profiling of TCR beta VDJ combinations and CDR3 sequences. TCRdb passed the public sequencing reads through fastp at Q25 and MiXCR, retaining productive beta sequences. Each CDR3 protein gets just one entry, which takes the most common genes and DNA from the rows behind it. In all, the sample holds hundreds of thousands of distinct CDR3 sequences, and roughly 50% of those were seen once. Just under 20% of the sample rests with the top ten. Flow cytometry had shown CD8+CD57+ cell expansion in the patients selected for sequencing. The sequenced sample was sorted CD4+, CD8+, or CD8+CD57+ T cells (not recorded which) from PBMCs. The receptors come from a human donor with aplastic anemia.

About this clonotype: This could be a read error, since a much larger clone is one nucleotide away. The chain is built from TRBV5-1 and TRBJ2-5; D may be TRBD1 (7 bases). CDR1 and CDR2 (germline): SGHRS, YFSETQ. The germline V and J ends were trimmed by 2 bases and 2 bases, with 13 bases remaining between them. The CDR3 extends over 15 amino acids. The CDR3 DNA reads as TGCGCCAGCAGCTTCGAACCAGGGGGGCAAGAGACCCAGTACTTC. Encoded protein: CASSFEPGGQETQYF.

V usage is TRBV29-1 and J usage is TRBJ2-1, with 10 bases aligning to TRBD1. Losses at the gene ends were 7 bases for V and 4 bases for J; bases not matched to a gene: 7. The CDR3 consists of 14 residues. Germline CDR1 and CDR2: SQVTM and ANQGSEA. Here the CDR3 reads CSARTGGFYNEQFF. The CDR3 DNA sequence: TGCAGCGCAAGGACAGGGGGGTTTTACAATGAGCAGTTCTTC.

The J gene is TRBJ1-4, the V gene TRBV5-1; TRBD1 might be the D (6 bases). The CDR3 extends over 12 amino acids. V was pared by 6 bases and J by 7 bases, with 10 bases between. Germline loops: CDR1 SGHRS, CDR2 YFSETQ. As DNA, the CDR3 is TGCGCCAGCAACGGACAGATTGAAAAACTGTTTTTT. Translation: CASNGQIEKLFF.

This clonotype was recorded only once. This rearrangement joins TRBV7-2 to TRBJ1-2; D gene ambiguous. The V gene's germline CDR1 is SGHTA and CDR2 FQGNSA. V was pared by 1 base and J by 10 bases, with 10 bases between. The CDR3 spans 12 residues. CDR3 DNA sequence: TGTGCCAGCAGCTTAGACGGCGGGTACTACACCTTC. It yields the protein CASSLDGGYYTF. Drawing the rest from reference TRBV7-2 and TRBJ1-2, the complete variable domain is GAGVSQSPSNKVTEKGKDVELRCDPISGHTALYWYRQSLGQGLEFLIYFQGNSAPDKSGLPSDRFSAERTGGSVSTLTIQRTQQEDSAVYLCASSLDGGYYTFGSGTRLTVV.

The chain is built from TRBV7-3 and TRBJ1-3; no clear D gene. Germline V gives CDR1 SGHTA, CDR2 FQGTGA. The CDR3 extends over 14 amino acids. Trimming shortened V by 2 bases and J by 3 bases, and 8 bases separated the two germline ends. CDR3 loop: CASSLALDGNTIYF. The CDR3 DNA reads TGTGCCAGCAGCTTAGCGCTGGATGGAAACACCATATATTTT.

This clonotype was observed at least ten times. The rearrangement uses TRBV10-3 and TRBJ1-3; D is uncertain. Trimming stripped 10 bases from V and 0 bases from J, with 13 bases between. Germline CDR1 reads ENHRY; CDR2 reads SYGVKD. This CDR3 is built from 14 residues. The CDR3 loop is CATRGPNSGNTIYF. The CDR3 DNA sequence: TGTGCCACTCGTGGACCGAACTCTGGAAACACCATATATTTT.

The chain joins TRBV25-1 to TRBJ1-1; D remains unclear. Germline lookup yields CDR1 MGHDK and CDR2 SYGVNS. Trimming removed 3 bases from V and 8 bases from J, with 19 bases in between. The CDR3 contains 15 residues. The CDR3 sequence is CASSDLKGVRSEAFF. The CDR3 DNA reads TGTGCCAGCAGTGACCTAAAGGGCGTACGATCGGAAGCTTTCTTT.

The table lists this clonotype with many counts. The chain links TRBV15 to TRBJ1-5; 7 bases line up with TRBD1. Trimming at V came to 0 bases and at J to 6 bases, leaving 11 bases not matched to a gene. The CDR3 is 17 residues long. Germline CDR1 and CDR2: LNHNV and YYDKDF (reference sequence). The CDR3 bases are TGTGCCACCAGCAGAGATCGGCCGACAGGGACGGGTCAGCCCCAGCATTTT. Protein sequence: CATSRDRPTGTGQPQHF.

The J gene is TRBJ1-6, the V gene TRBV6-5; D unresolved. V was cut by 6 bases and J by 8 bases, with 11 bases left in between. The CDR3 is 13 residues long. Looked up from germline, CDR1 is MNHEY and CDR2 is SVGAGI. The DNA for the CDR3 is TGTGCCAGCAGGGACCACCCAGATTCACCCCTCCACTTT. Amino acids: CASRDHPDSPLHF.

The chain recombines TRBV15 with TRBJ1-6; tentatively, D is TRBD1 (6 bases). Trimming pared 0 bases from V and 13 bases from J, leaving 19 bases between. The germline gives CDR1 LNHNV, CDR2 YYDKDF (reference sequence). CDR3 length: 16 residues. As DNA, the CDR3 is TGTGCCACCAGCAGAGAACAGGGCCTTCAAGGTTCGCCCCTCCACTTT. This translates into CATSREQGLQGSPLHF.

The chain carries TRBV29-1 and TRBJ2-3, with TRBD2 matching over 10 bases. The germline V gene has CDR1 SQVTM and CDR2 ANQGSEA. V trimming: 6 bases; J trimming: 4 bases; junction bases outside the gene matches: 4. This CDR3 is built from 13 residues. CDR3 loop: CSVVSGGPDTQYF. The DNA for the CDR3 is TGCAGCGTCGTTAGCGGGGGGCCAGATACGCAGTATTTT.

This clonotype was detected a few times. This chain links TRBV27 with TRBJ2-5, with 10 positions matching TRBD1. Per germline, CDR1 MNHEY and CDR2 SMNVEV (reference sequence). V shed 0 bases and J 7 bases; nucleotides not matched to a gene: 8. The CDR3 is 16 amino acids. CDR3 in DNA: TGTGCCAGCAGTTTATCCTCGGGGACAGGGGATCTGACCCAGTACTTC. It codes for CASSLSSGTGDLTQYF.

The chain is built from TRBV10-3 and TRBJ1-1; no clear D. Trimming shortened V by 6 bases and J by 1 base, and 6 bases separated the two germline ends. Germline V CDR1 and CDR2: ENHRY, SYGVKD. CDR3 length: 12 amino acids. The CDR3 DNA reads TGTGCCATCAGCACGGGGAACACTGAAGCTTTCTTT. This translates into CAISTGNTEAFF.

This clonotype was recorded many times. The rearrangement links TRBV5-1 to TRBJ1-4; no clear D. Germline V gene sequence: CDR1 SGHRS, CDR2 YFSETQ. Trimming pared 4 bases from V and 2 bases from J, leaving 9 bases between. This CDR3 has 14 residues. DNA for the CDR3: TGCGCCAGCAGCCTTCAGGTGACTAATGAAAAACTGTTTTTT. It encodes CASSLQVTNEKLFF.

As to this clonotype: A much larger clone lies one base from this, so it may be a read error. The chain uses TRBV5-1 and TRBJ2-5; maybe TRBD1 (6 bases). The V gene's germline CDR1 is SGHRS and CDR2 YFSETQ. Trimming cost V 0 bases and J 3 bases, with 12 bases left between them. There are 15 residues in the CDR3. CDR3 protein: CASSLGTERKETQYF. The CDR3 nucleotides are TGCGCCAGCAGCTTGGGGACAGAACGAAAAGAGACCCAGTACTTC.

The rearrangement joins TRBV2 to TRBJ1-2; D is unclear. This CDR3 comprises 14 residues. Trimming pared 4 bases from V and 5 bases from J, leaving 14 bases between. Germline V lookup: CDR1 SNHLY, CDR2 FYNNEI. The CDR3 DNA reads as TGTGCCAGCAGTGTATCGTTTATTGATTATGGCTACACCTTC. This gives the protein CASSVSFIDYGYTF. Filled out from reference TRBV2 and TRBJ1-2, the complete variable domain reads EPEVTQTPSHQVTQMGQEVILRCVPISNHLYFYWYRQILGQKVEFLVSFYNNEISEKSEIFDDQFSVERPDGSNFTLKIRSTKLEDSAMYFCASSVSFIDYGYTFGSGTRLTVV.

There are a few counts of this clonotype. The rearrangement uses TRBV2 and TRBJ1-2; a possible D gene is TRBD1 (6 bases). Germline V gene lookup returns CDR1 SNHLY and CDR2 FYNNEI. The CDR3 contains 13 residues. With 6 bases removed from V and 5 bases from J, the gap between germline ends came to 13 bases. The CDR3 spells CASRQNTGYGYTF. The DNA of the CDR3 is TGTGCCAGCAGGCAAAACACAGGGTATGGCTACACCTTC.

This clonotype came up many times. The chain employs TRBV20-1 and TRBJ2-3, with 11 bases that match TRBD2. CDR3 length: 17 amino acids. The germline V gene has CDR1 DFQATT and CDR2 SNEGSKA (reference sequence). V gave up 3 bases and J gave up 0 bases; unmatched junction bases: 8. The DNA for the CDR3 is TGCAGTGCTAGCGGGCTAGCGGGGGGTTATAGCACAGATACGCAGTATTTT. It encodes CSASGLAGGYSTDTQYF.

This clonotype showed up many times. The rearrangement links TRBV5-1 to TRBJ2-1; D not resolved. The V end lost 0 bases, the J end lost 6 bases, and 4 bases lay between the germline ends. Germline loops: CDR1 SGHRS, CDR2 YFSETQ. The CDR3 has 12 amino acids. The CDR3 region has the DNA TGCGCCAGCAGCTTGGCAGGCAATGAGCAGTTCTTC. Translated, it gives CASSLAGNEQFF.

Remarks on this clonotype: The junction differs from germline at one of its ends, possibly a read error. V and J are TRBV5-6 and TRBJ2-2; the match to TRBD2 covers 8 bases. Germline lookup yields CDR1 SGHDT and CDR2 YYEEEE. This CDR3 is 10 amino acids long. CDR3 loop: CASSRGGLFF. The CDR3 DNA follows: TGTGCCAGCAGCCGGGGGGGGCTGTTTTTT.

The rearrangement joins TRBV9 to TRBJ1-2, with D possibly matching TRBD1 (5 bases). The CDR3 is 14 amino acids. Deletions cut 0 bases from V and 4 bases from J, with 10 bases between. In germline, CDR1 is SGDLS, CDR2 YYNGEE. The CDR3 loop is CASSVDQGSYGYTF. CDR3 nucleotide sequence: TGTGCCAGCAGCGTAGATCAGGGTAGCTATGGCTACACCTTC.

The table lists this clonotype with many counts. The chain combines TRBV29-1 with TRBJ1-1; the match to TRBD1 covers 12 bases. Germline V gene data show CDR1 as SQVTM and CDR2 as ANQGSEA. The CDR3 is made up of 13 amino acids. Trimming took 3 bases from V and 11 from J; bases not matched to a gene: 7. CDR3 DNA: TGCAGCGTTGACGTGGGACAGGGGGCGAAGGCTTTCTTT. Translation gives CSVDVGQGAKAFF.

The J gene is TRBJ2-7, the V gene TRBV29-1; the D gene is possibly TRBD1 (6 bases). CDR1 SQVTM and CDR2 ANQGSEA come from the germline V gene. Trimming cost V 4 bases and J 0 bases, with 10 bases left between them. The CDR3 totals 13 residues. CDR3 sequence reads: CSVVQGYSYEQYF. The CDR3 nucleotides are TGCAGCGTTGTGCAGGGGTACTCCTACGAGCAGTACTTC.

This chain connects TRBV19 to TRBJ1-2; TRBD1 matches 7 bases. This CDR3 spans 13 amino acids. V was pared by 3 bases and J by 5 bases, with 3 bases of the junction left unmatched. CDR1 is LNHDA, CDR2 SQIVND, per germline (reference sequence). The DNA for the CDR3 is TGTGCCAGTAGTATCGGGACAGATTATGGCTACACCTTC. It specifies CASSIGTDYGYTF.

As for this clonotype: Just one base apart from a much larger clone, this may be a read error. Here the CDR3 omits its conserved ending phenylalanine or tryptophan, so a read error is the likely source. The chain couples TRBV12-3 or TRBV12-4 to TRBJ2-5, with D tentatively TRBD2 (5 bases). The CDR3 extends over 12 amino acids. V lost 3 bases, J lost 4 bases, and 6 bases lay in between. The CDR3 coding sequence is TGTGCCAGCAGTTTCCGGGGAGAGACCCAGTACCTC. Translating gives CASSFRGETQYL.

There are many counts of this clonotype. V and J are TRBV2 and TRBJ2-4; 9 nucleotides align to TRBD1. The CDR3 has 13 amino acids. Germline V lookup: CDR1 SNHLY, CDR2 FYNNEI. Trimming removed 6 bases from V and 5 bases from J; junction bases left unmatched: 2. The chain's CDR3 is CASRRDRENIQYF. The DNA for the CDR3 is TGTGCCAGCAGACGGGACAGGGAAAACATTCAGTACTTC. The full variable domain, completed using reference TRBV2 and TRBJ2-4, is EPEVTQTPSHQVTQMGQEVILRCVPISNHLYFYWYRQILGQKVEFLVSFYNNEISEKSEIFDDQFSVERPDGSNFTLKIRSTKLEDSAMYFCASRRDRENIQYFGAGTRLSVL.